These 3 T cell receptor beta chains were sequenced from one sample in a study of blood T cell repertoires in COVID-19 (dated by TCRdb to about 2020). Receptor libraries were prepared by the immunoSEQ multiplex PCR assay. In TCRdb, the immuneACCESS table is reduced to in-frame sequences with V and J assigned. These tables do not hold every clone; where another copy was compared, an unresolved V gene accounts for under half, and the others remain unexplained. This sample is represented by about 480,000 clones; 70% to 90% of them were singletons. Clones ranked in the top ten supply under 2.5% of the sample. The sample taken for sequencing was PBMCs or T cells enriched from blood (not recorded which). The receptors here all came from a woman between 18 and 29 years old with acute COVID-19.

The genes are TRBV6-7 and TRBJ2-2; tentative D call: TRBD1 (6 bases). TRBV6-7 is sorted into the ORF group, with uncertain function. The V end lost 6 bases, the J end lost 6 bases, and 38 bases lay between the germline ends. This CDR3 comprises 22 residues. The CDR3 DNA sequence: TGTGCCAGCAGCATTCCCAAGAGCCAAACCCATCAGGGGATCTCGTCCGCCGGGGAGCTGTTTTTT. It is translated as CASSIPKSQTHQGISSAGELFF.

The chain has TRBV6-2 or TRBV6-3 and TRBJ1-5, with a tentative D call TRBD1 (6 bases). V was pared by 4 bases and J by 4 bases, with 11 bases between. The CDR3 has 14 residues. Germline CDR1 MNHEY, CDR2 SVGEGT. The CDR3 loop reads CASSLPGVNQPQHF. The CDR3 DNA follows: TGTGCCAGCAGTTTACCAGGGGTGAATCAGCCCCAGCATTTT.

This clone is a singleton in its sample. The chain is built from TRBV7-9 and TRBJ2-6; no definite D call. This CDR3 is 14 amino acids long. Between the trimmed V and J ends, which lost 6 bases and 0 bases, there was a span of 6 bases. CDR1 SEHNR and CDR2 FQNEAQ come from the germline V gene (reference sequence). The CDR3 sequence: CASRQSSGANVLTF. CDR3 nucleotides: TGTGCCAGCAGACAGAGCTCTGGGGCCAACGTCCTGACTTTC.